These T cell receptor beta chains were read from a single sample in a study of blood T cell repertoires in COVID-19. Some clones are missing from TCRdb's copy, which holds only in-frame ones; the method was immunoSEQ multiplex PCR. The repertoire holds about 120,000 clones, with more than 70% as singletons. The sample consisted of peripheral blood. These receptors were taken from a human donor in a cohort sampled during active COVID-19. CDR3s include the opening cysteine and the closing phenylalanine or tryptophan. D genes are given only for firm matches. Size is stated for part of the rows, as once, few or many counts, or as a class when the clone is expanded.

J	V	D	size	DNA	CDR3
TRBJ1-2	TRBV12-3/TRBV12-4	NA	NA	TGTGCCAGCAGGGCAGGATCCCCGGGAGGCTACACCTTC	CASRAGSPGGYTF
TRBJ1-5	TRBV16	NA	NA	TGTGCCAGCAGCCCACACGACCAGTCAGGGCCTAATCAGCCCCAGCATTTT	CASSPHDQSGPNQPQHF
TRBJ2-7	TRBV28	TRBD2	NA	TGTGCCAGCAGGACCTCAGCGGGAAAAATCGGGGAGCAGTACTTC	CASRTSAGKIGEQYF
TRBJ2-7	TRBV11-2	TRBD1	NA	TGTGCCAGCAGCCTCTCCTCTGGGACAGAGCTCTACGAGCAGTACTTC	CASSLSSGTELYEQYF
TRBJ1-6	TRBV12-5	NA	NA	TGTGCTAGTGGTTCCGGGACATCTTTTCGTTCACCCCTCCACTTT	CASGSGTSFRSPLHF
TRBJ2-3	TRBV4-1	TRBD1	NA	TGCGCCAGCAGTCGGGGACAGGGGGCAGGAGATACGCAGTATTTT	CASSRGQGAGDTQYF
TRBJ2-7	TRBV7-9	TRBD1	few	TGTGCCAGCAGCCAGGGACAGGGGGCTTACGAGCAGTACTTC	CASSQGQGAYEQYF
TRBJ1-1	TRBV7-8	TRBD1	NA	TGTGCCAGCAGCCTTAGGTTCCCGGACAGGGGGAACACTGAAGCTTTCTTT	CASSLRFPDRGNTEAFF
TRBJ2-7	TRBV28	TRBD1	many	TGTGCCAGCATGAAGACAGGGATGACCTACGAGCAGTACTTC	CASMKTGMTYEQYF
TRBJ1-1	TRBV7-8	NA	few	TGTGCCAGCACCCCCACAGGGCTGACTGAAGCTTTCTTT	CASTPTGLTEAFF
TRBJ1-2	TRBV5-4	NA	NA	TGTGCCAGCAGCTTTAAACAGGCCGGGTATGGCTACACCTTC	CASSFKQAGYGYTF
TRBJ1-4	TRBV4-1	NA	NA	TGCGCCAGCAGCCCTAGGCCGGGGGGGAATGAAAAACTGTTTTTT	CASSPRPGGNEKLFF
TRBJ2-7	TRBV7-6	NA	NA	TGTGCCAGCAGCTTCGGCCCAGGGATAACCTACGAGCAGTACTTC	CASSFGPGITYEQYF
TRBJ1-3	TRBV5-1	NA	NA	TGCGCCAGCAGCCCGGTTATTGGAGGGAGCCTAGCTGGAAACACCATATATTTT	CASSPVIGGSLAGNTIYF
TRBJ2-7	TRBV27	TRBD2	NA	TGTGCCAGCAGTTTATCAGCCCGGGTTTTCCTAGCGGGTGCCTACGAGCAGTACTTC	CASSLSARVFLAGAYEQYF
TRBJ1-2	TRBV9	TRBD1	few	TGTGCCAGCAGCAGTCAGGGGGTGAGGCCCTATGGCTACACCTTC	CASSSQGVRPYGYTF
TRBJ2-6	TRBV28	TRBD1	NA	TGTGCCAGCAGTTTAGGGACAGGAATTTTCTCTGGGGCCAACGTCCTGACTTTC	CASSLGTGIFSGANVLTF
TRBJ2-7	TRBV5-1	NA	NA	TGCGCCAGCAGCCCAAAATGGGAGGAAACCCTCTCCTACGAGCAGTACTTC	CASSPKWEETLSYEQYF